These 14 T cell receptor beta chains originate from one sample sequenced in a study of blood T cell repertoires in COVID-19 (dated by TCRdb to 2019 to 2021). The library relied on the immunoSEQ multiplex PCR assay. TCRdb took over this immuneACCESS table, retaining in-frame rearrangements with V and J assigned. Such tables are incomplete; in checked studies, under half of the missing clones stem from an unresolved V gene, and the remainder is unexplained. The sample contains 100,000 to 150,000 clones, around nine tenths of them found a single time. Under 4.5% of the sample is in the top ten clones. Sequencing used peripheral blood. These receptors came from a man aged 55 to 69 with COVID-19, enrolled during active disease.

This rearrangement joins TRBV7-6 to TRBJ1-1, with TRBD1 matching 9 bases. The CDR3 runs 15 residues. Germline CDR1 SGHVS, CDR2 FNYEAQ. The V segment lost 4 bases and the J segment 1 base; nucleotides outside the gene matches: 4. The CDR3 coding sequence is TGTGCCAGCAGCTCACAGGGGGCGAGGAACACTGAAGCTTTCTTT. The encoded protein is CASSSQGARNTEAFF.

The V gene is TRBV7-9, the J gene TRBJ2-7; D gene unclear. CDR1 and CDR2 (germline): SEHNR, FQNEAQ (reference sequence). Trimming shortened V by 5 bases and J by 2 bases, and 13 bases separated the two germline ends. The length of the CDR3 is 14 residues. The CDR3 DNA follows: TGTGCCAGCAGCCTTGACTCCTTCGCCTACGAGCAGTACTTC. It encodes CASSLDSFAYEQYF.

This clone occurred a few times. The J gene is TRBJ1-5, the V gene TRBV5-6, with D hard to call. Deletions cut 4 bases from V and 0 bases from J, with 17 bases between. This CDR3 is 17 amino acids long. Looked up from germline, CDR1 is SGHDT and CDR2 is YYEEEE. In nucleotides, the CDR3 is TGTGCCAGCAGCCGGGCGGCGGGTCCAAATAGCAATCAGCCCCAGCATTTT. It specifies CASSRAAGPNSNQPQHF. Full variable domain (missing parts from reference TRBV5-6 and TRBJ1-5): DAGVTQSPTHLIKTRGQQVTLRCSPKSGHDTVSWYQQALGQGPQFIFQYYEEEERQRGNFPDRFSGHQFPNYSSELNVNALLLGDSALYLCASSRAAGPNSNQPQHFGDGTRLSIL.

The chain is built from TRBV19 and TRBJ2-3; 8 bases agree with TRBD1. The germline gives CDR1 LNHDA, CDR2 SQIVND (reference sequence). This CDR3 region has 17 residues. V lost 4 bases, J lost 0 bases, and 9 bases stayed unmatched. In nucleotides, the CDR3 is TGTGCCAGTAGTAAAATACAGGGGGATACTAGCACAGATACGCAGTATTTT. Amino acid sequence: CASSKIQGDTSTDTQYF.

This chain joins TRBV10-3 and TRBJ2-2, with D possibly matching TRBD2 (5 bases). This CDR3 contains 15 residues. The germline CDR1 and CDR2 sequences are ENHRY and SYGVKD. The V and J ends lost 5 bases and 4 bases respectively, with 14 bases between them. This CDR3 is CAISQAGRGTGELFF. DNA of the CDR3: TGTGCCATCAGTCAGGCGGGCCGGGGCACCGGGGAGCTGTTTTTT.

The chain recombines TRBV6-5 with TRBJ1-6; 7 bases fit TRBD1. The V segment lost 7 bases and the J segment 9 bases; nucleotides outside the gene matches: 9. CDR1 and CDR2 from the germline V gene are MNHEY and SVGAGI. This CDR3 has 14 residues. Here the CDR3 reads CASTLDRVGSPLHF. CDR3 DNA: TGTGCCAGCACCCTTGACAGGGTTGGTTCACCCCTCCACTTT.

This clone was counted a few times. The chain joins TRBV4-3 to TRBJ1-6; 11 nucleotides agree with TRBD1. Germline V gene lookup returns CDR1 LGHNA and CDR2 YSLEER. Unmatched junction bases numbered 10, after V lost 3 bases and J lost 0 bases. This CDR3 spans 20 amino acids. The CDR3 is CASSHFKGTGGGSYNSPLHF. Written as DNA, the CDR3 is TGCGCCAGCAGCCACTTTAAAGGGACAGGGGGGGGCTCCTATAATTCACCCCTCCACTTT.

In DNA form, the CDR3 reads TGTGCCAGCAGCACTCCCGACAGGGGGTTCAACTATGGCTACACCTTC. Translation: CASSTPDRGFNYGYTF. The genes are TRBV7-9 and TRBJ1-2, with 9 bases identical to TRBD1. With 5 bases clipped from V and 2 bases from J, the junction kept 9 bases outside the gene matches. The CDR3 has 16 amino acids. CDR1 SEHNR and CDR2 FQNEAQ come from the germline V gene (reference sequence).

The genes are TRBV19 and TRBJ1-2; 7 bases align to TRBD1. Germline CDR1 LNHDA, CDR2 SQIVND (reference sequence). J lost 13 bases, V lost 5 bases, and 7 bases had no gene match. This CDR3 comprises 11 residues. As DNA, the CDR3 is TGTGCCAGTAGTCGACAGGGTTGGTGCACCTTC. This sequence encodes CASSRQGWCTF.

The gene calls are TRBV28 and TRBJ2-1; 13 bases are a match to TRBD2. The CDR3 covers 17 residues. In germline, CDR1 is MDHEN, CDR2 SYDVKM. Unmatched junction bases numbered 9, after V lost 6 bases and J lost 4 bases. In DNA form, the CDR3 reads TGTGCCAGCAGCCTAGGATGGACTAGCGGGGGTTACAATGAGCAGTTCTTC. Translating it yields CASSLGWTSGGYNEQFF.

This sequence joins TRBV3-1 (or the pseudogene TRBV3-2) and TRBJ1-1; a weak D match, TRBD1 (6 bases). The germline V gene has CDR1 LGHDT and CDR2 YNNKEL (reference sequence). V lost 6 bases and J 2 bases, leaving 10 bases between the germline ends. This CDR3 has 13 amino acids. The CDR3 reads CASRRTANTEAFF. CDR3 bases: TGTGCCAGCAGGCGGACAGCTAACACTGAAGCTTTCTTT.

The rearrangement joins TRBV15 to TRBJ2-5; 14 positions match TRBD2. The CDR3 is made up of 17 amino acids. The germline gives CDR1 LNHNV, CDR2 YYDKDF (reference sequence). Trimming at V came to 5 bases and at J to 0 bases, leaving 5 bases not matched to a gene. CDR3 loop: CATSGRLAGGYQETQYF. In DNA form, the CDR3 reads TGTGCCACCAGCGGACGACTAGCGGGGGGGTACCAAGAGACCCAGTACTTC.

For the CDR3, the DNA is TGCGCCAGCAGCTTGCAGGGAGGCTCTGGAAACACCATATATTTT. Protein sequence: CASSLQGGSGNTIYF. The rearrangement links TRBV5-1 to TRBJ1-3; tentatively, D is TRBD1 (5 bases). This CDR3 region has 15 residues. Trimming cost V 1 base and J 0 bases, with 8 bases left between them. Germline-derived CDR1 and CDR2 are SGHRS and YFSETQ.

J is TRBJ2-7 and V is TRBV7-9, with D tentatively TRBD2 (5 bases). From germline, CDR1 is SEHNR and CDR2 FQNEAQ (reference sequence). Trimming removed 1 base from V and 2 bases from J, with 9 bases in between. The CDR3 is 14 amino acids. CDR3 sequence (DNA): TGTGCCAGCAGCTTAGGAGGACTGACCTACGAGCAGTACTTC. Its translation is CASSLGGLTYEQYF.